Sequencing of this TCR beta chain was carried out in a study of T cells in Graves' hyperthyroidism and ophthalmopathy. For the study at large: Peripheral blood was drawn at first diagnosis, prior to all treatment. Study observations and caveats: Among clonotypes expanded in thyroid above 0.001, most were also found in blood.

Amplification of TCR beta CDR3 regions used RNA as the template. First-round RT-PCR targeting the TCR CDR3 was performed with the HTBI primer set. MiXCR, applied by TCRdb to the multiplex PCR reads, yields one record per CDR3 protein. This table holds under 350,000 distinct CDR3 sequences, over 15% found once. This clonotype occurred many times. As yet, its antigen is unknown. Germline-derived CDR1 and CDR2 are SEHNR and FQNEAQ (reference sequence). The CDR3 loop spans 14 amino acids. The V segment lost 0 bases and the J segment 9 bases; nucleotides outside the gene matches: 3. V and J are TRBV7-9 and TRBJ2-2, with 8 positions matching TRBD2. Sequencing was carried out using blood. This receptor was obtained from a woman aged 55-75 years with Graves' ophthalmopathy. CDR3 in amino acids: CASSLAAGVRELFF. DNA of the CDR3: TGTGCCAGCAGCTTAGCAGCGGGGGTGCGGGAGCTGTTTTTT.